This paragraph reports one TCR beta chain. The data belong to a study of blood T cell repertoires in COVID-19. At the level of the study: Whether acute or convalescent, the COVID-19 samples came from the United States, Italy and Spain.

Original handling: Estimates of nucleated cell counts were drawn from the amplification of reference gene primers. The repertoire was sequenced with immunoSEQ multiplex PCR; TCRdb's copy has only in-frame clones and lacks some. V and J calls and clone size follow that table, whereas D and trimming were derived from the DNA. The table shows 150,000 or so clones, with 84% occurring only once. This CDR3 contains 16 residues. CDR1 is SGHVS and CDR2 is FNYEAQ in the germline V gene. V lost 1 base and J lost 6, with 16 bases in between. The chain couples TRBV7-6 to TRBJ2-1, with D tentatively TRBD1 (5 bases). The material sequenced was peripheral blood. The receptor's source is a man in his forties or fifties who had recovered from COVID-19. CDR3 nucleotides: TGTGCCAGCAGCTTAGGATCGGGCAAGGGGATCAATGAGCAGTTCTTC. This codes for CASSLGSGKGINEQFF.